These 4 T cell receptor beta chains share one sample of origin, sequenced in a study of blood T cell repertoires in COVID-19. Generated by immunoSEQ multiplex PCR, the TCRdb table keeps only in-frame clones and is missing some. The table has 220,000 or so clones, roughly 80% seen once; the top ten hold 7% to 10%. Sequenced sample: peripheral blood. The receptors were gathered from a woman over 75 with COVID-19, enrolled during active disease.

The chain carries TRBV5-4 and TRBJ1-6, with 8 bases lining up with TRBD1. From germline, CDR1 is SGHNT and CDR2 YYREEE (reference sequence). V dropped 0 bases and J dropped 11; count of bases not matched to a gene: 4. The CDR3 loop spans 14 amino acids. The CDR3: CASSLARTGTPLHF. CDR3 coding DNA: TGTGCCAGCAGCTTGGCTCGGACAGGGACACCCCTCCACTTT.

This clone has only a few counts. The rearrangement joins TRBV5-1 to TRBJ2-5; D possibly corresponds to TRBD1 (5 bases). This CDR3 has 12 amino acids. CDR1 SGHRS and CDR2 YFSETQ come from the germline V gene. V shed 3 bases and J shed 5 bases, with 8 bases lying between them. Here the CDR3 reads CASSSGLETQYF. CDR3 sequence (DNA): TGCGCCAGCAGCTCAGGGTTGGAGACCCAGTACTTC.

The CDR3 here is CASSLALLGASAGNTIYF. The CDR3 coding sequence is TGTGCCAGCAGCTTGGCCCTCTTGGGAGCCAGTGCTGGAAACACCATATATTTT. The chain joins TRBV5-5 to TRBJ1-3; D unclear. The germline CDR1 and CDR2 sequences are SGHKS and YYEKEE (reference sequence). The length of the CDR3 is 18 residues. Trimming stripped 0 bases from V and 2 bases from J, with 18 bases between.

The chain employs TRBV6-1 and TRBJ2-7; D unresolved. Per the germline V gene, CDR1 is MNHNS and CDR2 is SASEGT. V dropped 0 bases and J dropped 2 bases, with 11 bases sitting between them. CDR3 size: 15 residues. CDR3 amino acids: CASSEARKDPYEQYF. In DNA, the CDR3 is TGTGCCAGCAGTGAAGCCAGGAAAGACCCCTACGAGCAGTACTTC.